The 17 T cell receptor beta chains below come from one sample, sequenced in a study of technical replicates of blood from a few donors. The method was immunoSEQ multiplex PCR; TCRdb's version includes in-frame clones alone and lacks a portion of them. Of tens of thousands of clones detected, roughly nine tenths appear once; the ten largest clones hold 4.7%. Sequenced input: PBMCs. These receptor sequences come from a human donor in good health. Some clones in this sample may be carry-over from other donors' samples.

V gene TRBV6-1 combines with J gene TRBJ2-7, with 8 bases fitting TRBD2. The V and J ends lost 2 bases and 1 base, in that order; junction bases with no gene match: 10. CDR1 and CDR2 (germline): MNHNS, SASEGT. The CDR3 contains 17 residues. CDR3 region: CASSEPGSSGSSYEQYF. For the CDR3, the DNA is TGTGCCAGCAGTGAACCTGGGTCGAGCGGGAGTTCCTACGAGCAGTACTTC.

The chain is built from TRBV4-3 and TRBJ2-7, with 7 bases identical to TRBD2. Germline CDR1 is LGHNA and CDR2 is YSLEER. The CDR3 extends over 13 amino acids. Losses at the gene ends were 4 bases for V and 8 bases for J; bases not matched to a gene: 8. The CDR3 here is CASSRLALPQQYF. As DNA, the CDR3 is TGCGCCAGCAGCCGACTAGCACTCCCGCAGCAGTACTTC.

In DNA form, the CDR3 reads TGCGCCAGCAGCCAAGGGACTAGCGGGGGGGCCGTATCCTACGAGCAGTACTTC. Translated: CASSQGTSGGAVSYEQYF. V gene TRBV4-1 combines with J gene TRBJ2-7; 15 bases line up with TRBD2. The ends lost 1 base at V and 1 base at J; junction bases unmatched: 5. From germline, CDR1 is MGHRA and CDR2 YSYEKL. This CDR3 is 18 amino acids long.

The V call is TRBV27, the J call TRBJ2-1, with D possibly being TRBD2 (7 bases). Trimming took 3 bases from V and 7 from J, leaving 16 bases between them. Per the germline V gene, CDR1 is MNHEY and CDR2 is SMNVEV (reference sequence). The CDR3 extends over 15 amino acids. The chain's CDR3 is CASSFPGGRWNEQFF. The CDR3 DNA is TGTGCCAGCAGTTTTCCCGGGGGGCGGTGGAATGAGCAGTTCTTC.

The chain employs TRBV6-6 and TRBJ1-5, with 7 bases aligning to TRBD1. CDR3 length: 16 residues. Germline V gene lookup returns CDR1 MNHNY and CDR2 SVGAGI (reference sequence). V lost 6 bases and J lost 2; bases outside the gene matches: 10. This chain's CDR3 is CASRTGGGEGNQPQHF. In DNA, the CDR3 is TGTGCCAGCAGGACGGGAGGGGGCGAAGGCAATCAGCCCCAGCATTTT.

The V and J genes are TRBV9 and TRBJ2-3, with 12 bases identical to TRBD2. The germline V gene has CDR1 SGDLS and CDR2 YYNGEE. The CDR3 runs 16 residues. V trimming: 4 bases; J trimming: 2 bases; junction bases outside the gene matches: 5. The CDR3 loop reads CASSPRTSGVTDTQYF. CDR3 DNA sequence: TGTGCCAGCAGCCCCCGGACTAGCGGGGTCACAGATACGCAGTATTTT.

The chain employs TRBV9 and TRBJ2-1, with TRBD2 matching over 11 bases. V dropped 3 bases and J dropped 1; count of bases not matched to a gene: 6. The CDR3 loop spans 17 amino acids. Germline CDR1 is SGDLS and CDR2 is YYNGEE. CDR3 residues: CASSDTSGRKSYNEQFF. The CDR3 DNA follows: TGTGCCAGCAGCGATACTAGCGGGAGAAAGTCCTACAATGAGCAGTTCTTC.

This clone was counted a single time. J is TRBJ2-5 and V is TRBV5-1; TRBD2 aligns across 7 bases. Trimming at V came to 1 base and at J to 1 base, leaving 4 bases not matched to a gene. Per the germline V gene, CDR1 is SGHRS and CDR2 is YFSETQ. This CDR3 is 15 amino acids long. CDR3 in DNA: TGCGCCAGCAGCTTGAATGCGGGGGTCCAAGAGACCCAGTACTTC. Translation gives CASSLNAGVQETQYF.

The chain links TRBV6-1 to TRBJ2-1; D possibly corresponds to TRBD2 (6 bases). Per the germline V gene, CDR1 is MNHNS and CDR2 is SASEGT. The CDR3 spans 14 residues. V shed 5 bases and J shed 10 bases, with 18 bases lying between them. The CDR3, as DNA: TGTGCCAGCAGTACCTCCGGGGAGGCTGGGGAGCAGTTCTTC. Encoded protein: CASSTSGEAGEQFF.

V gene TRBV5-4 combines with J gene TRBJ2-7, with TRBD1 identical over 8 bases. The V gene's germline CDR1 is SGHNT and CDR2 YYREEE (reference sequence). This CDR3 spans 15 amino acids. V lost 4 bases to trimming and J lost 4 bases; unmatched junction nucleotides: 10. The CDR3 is CASSPGAGGRYEQYF. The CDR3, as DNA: TGTGCCAGCAGCCCCGGGGCAGGGGGCAGGTACGAGCAGTACTTC.

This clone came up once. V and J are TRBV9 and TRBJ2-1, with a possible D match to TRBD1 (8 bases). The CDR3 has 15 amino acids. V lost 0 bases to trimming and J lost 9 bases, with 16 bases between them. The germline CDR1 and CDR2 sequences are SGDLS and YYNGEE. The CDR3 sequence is CASSVGSGTGGEQFF. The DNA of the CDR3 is TGTGCCAGCAGCGTAGGAAGCGGGACAGGAGGTGAGCAGTTCTTC.

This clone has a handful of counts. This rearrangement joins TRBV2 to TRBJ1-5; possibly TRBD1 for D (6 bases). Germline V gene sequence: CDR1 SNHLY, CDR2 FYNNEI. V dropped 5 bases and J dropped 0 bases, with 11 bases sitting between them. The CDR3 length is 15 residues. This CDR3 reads CASSRDTLSNQPQHF. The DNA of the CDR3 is TGTGCCAGCAGTCGGGACACCCTTAGCAATCAGCCCCAGCATTTT.

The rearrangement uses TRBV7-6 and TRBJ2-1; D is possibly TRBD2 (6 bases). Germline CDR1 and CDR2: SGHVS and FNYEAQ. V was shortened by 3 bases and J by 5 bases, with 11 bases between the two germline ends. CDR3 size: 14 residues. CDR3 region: CASSFAGPHNEQFF. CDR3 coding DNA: TGTGCCAGCAGCTTTGCGGGGCCCCACAATGAGCAGTTCTTC.

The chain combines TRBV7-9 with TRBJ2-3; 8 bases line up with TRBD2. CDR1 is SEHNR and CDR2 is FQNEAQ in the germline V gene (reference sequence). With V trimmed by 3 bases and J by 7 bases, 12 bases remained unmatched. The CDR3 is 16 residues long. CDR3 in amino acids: CASSFWSGSEGNTQYF. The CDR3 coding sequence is TGTGCCAGCAGCTTTTGGAGCGGGAGTGAAGGGAATACGCAGTATTTT.

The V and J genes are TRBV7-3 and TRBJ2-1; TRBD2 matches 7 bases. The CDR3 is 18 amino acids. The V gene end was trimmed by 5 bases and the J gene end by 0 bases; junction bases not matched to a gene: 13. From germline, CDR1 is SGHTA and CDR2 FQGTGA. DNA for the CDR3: TGTGCCAGCAGCCCCGGACTAGTTGGGACGAGCTCCTACAATGAGCAGTTCTTC. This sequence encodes CASSPGLVGTSSYNEQFF.

Written as DNA, the CDR3 is TGCAGCGTTCGGACTAGCAGCACAGATACGCAGTATTTT. The encoded protein is CSVRTSSTDTQYF. The chain carries TRBV29-1 and TRBJ2-3; TRBD2 matches 8 bases. The CDR3 has 13 amino acids. Losses at the gene ends were 5 bases for V and 0 bases for J; bases not matched to a gene: 1. Per the germline V gene, CDR1 is SQVTM and CDR2 is ANQGSEA.

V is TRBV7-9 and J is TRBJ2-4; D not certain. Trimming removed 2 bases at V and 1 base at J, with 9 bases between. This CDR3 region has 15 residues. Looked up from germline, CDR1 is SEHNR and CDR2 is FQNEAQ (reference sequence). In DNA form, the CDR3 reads TGTGCCAGCAGCTTATCGCGAACCGCCAAAAACATTCAGTACTTC. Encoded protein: CASSLSRTAKNIQYF.